A single sample gave rise to the 10 T cell receptor beta chains below, sequenced in a study of CD8 T cell repertoires and HIV-1 epitope variants. Only in-frame clones appear in the TCRdb table, and some are missing; sequencing was by immunoSEQ multiplex PCR. The repertoire holds under 6,000 clones, with around 67% as singletons. These receptors are not linked to any known antigen. The source material was cultured CD8+ T cells derived from PBMCs. The receptors originated from a male donor with HIV.

The rearrangement joins TRBV30 to TRBJ1-6; D might be TRBD1 (6 bases). CDR1 GTSNPN and CDR2 SVGIG come from the germline V gene (reference sequence). This CDR3 comprises 16 residues. Trimming left V 1 base short and J 9 bases short, with 19 bases between. For the CDR3, the DNA is TGTGCCTGGAGTGCAGCGGCAGGGGAATTGGGTTCACCCCTCCACTTT. Encoded protein: CAWSAAAGELGSPLHF.

This chain joins TRBV7-2 and TRBJ2-7; D gene uncertain. V was pared by 1 base and J by 3 bases, with 7 bases between. CDR1 and CDR2 from the germline V gene are SGHTA and FQGNSA. The CDR3 extends over 13 amino acids. The CDR3 nucleotides are TGTGCCAGCAGCTTAGGGACCGTCTACGAGCAGTACTTC. Its translation: CASSLGTVYEQYF.

The chain joins TRBV7-9 to TRBJ2-1; TRBD2 matches at 12 bases. The length of the CDR3 is 16 residues. Germline-derived CDR1 and CDR2 are SEHNR and FQNEAQ (reference sequence). After removal of 3 bases from V and 5 bases from J, the junction contained 5 bases not matched to a gene. The CDR3 DNA reads TGTGCCAGCAGCTTTCTAGCGGGGGGGCCGGACAATGAGCAGTTCTTC. Amino acid sequence: CASSFLAGGPDNEQFF.

The DNA for the CDR3 is TGTGCCACCAGCAGGTCCCGTGGGACAGATGAAGCTTTCTTT. It codes for CATSRSRGTDEAFF. The rearrangement uses TRBV15 and TRBJ1-1, with TRBD1 matching over 7 bases. V lost 3 bases, J lost 7 bases, and 8 bases stayed unmatched. The CDR3 contains 14 residues. Germline CDR1 is LNHNV and CDR2 is YYDKDF (reference sequence).

The chain has TRBV6-5 and TRBJ2-7; D tentatively fits TRBD1 or TRBD2 (5 bases each). Per the germline V gene, CDR1 is MNHEY and CDR2 is SVGAGI. This CDR3 spans 14 amino acids. V was cut by 6 bases and J by 2 bases, with 14 bases left in between. CDR3 coding DNA: TGTGCCAGCAGCCCCGGGGCGATTACCTACGAGCAGTACTTC. Its protein product is CASSPGAITYEQYF.

This clone came up a few times. The chain is built from TRBV2 and TRBJ2-7; no firm D call. V lost 3 bases to trimming and J lost 3 bases, with 12 bases between them. Germline lookup yields CDR1 SNHLY and CDR2 FYNNEI. The CDR3 contains 14 residues. The CDR3 bases are TGTGCCAGCAGTGACGAGCTCGAGATCTACGAGCAGTACTTC. Protein sequence: CASSDELEIYEQYF.

The chain uses TRBV14 and TRBJ2-7; D is perhaps TRBD2 (6 bases). V lost 0 bases to trimming and J lost 2 bases, with 14 bases between them. Germline CDR1 is SGHDN and CDR2 is FVKESK. CDR3 length equals 16 residues. CDR3 protein: CASSQEWREPPYEQYF. CDR3 nucleotides: TGTGCCAGCAGCCAAGAGTGGCGGGAACCTCCCTACGAGCAGTACTTC.

The table lists this clone with a few counts. This sequence joins TRBV6-5 and TRBJ1-2; unclear D gene. V lost 4 bases, J lost 6 bases, and 12 bases lay in between. The CDR3 loop spans 13 amino acids. In germline, CDR1 is MNHEY, CDR2 SVGAGI. The CDR3 protein is CASSLHDRDGYTF. DNA of the CDR3: TGTGCCAGCAGTTTACACGATCGGGATGGCTACACCTTC.

By sample share, this clone is large. V and J are TRBV27 and TRBJ2-7, with a weak D call TRBD2 (6 bases). The CDR3 sequence is 16 residues long. The germline V and J ends were trimmed by 6 bases and 2 bases, with 20 bases remaining between them. CDR1 is MNHEY and CDR2 is SMNVEV in the germline V gene (reference sequence). DNA for the CDR3: TGTGCCAGCAGCTTAACCTCAGGGACTTTCGCCTACGAGCAGTACTTC. Its protein is CASSLTSGTFAYEQYF.

The rearrangement joins TRBV7-3 to TRBJ2-7, with D perhaps TRBD2 (7 bases). This CDR3 has 19 amino acids. The V and J ends lost 1 base and 4 bases respectively, with 26 bases between them. The germline CDR1 and CDR2 sequences are SGHTA and FQGTGA. The CDR3 bases are TGTGCCAGCAGCTTAATAGGGGGGGCTCTCCCCCTTACTGTTTACGAGCAGTACTTC. It codes for CASSLIGGALPLTVYEQYF.